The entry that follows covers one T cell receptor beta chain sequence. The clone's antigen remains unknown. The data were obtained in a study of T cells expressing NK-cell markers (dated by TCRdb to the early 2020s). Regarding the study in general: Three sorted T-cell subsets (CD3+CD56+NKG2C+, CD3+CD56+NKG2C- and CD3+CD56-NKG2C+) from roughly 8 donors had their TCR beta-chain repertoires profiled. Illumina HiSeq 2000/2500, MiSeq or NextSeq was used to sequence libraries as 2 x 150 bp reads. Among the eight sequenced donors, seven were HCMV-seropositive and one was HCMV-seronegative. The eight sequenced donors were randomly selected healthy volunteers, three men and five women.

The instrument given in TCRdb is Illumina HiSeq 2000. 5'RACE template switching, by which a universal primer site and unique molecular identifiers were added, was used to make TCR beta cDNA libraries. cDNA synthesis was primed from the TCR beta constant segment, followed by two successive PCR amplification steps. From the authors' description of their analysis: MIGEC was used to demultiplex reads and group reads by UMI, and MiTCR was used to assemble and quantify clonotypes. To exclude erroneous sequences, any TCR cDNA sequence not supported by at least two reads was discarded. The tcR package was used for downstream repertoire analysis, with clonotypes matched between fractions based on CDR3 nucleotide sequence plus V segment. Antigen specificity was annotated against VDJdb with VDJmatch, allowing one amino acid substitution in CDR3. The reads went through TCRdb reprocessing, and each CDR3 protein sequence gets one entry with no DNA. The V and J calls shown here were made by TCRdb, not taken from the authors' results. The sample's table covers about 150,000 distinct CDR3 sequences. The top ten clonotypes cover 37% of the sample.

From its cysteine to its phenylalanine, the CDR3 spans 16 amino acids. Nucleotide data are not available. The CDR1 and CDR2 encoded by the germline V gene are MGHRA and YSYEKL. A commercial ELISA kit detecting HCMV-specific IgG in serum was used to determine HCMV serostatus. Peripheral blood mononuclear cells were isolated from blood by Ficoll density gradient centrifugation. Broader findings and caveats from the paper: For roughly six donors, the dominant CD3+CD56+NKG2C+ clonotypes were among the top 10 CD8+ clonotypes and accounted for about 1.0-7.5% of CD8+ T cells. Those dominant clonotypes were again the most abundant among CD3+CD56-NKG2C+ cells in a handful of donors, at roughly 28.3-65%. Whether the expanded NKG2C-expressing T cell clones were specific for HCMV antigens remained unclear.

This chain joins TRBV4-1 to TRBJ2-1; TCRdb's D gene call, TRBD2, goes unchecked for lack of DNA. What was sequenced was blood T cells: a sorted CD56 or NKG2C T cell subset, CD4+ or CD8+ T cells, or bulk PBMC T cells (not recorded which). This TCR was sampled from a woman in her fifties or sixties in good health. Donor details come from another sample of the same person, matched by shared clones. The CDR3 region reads CASRGTSGEKYNEQFF.